The 27 T cell receptor beta chains below all came from one sample that was sequenced in a study of OX40 agonist ivuxolimab in advanced cancers. The protocol was immunoSEQ multiplex PCR, while the TCRdb copy is restricted to in-frame clones and leaves out a portion. The table shows about 45,000 clones, with 89% occurring only once. Sample: CD4+ or CD8+ T cells sorted from blood, taken in a trial of the OX40 agonist ivuxolimab. Source of these receptors: an adult with an advanced solid tumor such as melanoma, head and neck, liver or kidney cancer.

J is TRBJ1-4 and V is TRBV7-9; D unclear. The CDR3 has 14 amino acids. Trimming removed 1 base at V and 6 bases at J, with 9 bases between. CDR1 is SEHNR, CDR2 FQNEAQ, per germline (reference sequence). The CDR3 region has the DNA TGTGCCAGCAGCTTAGAAGGGTGGGATGAAAAACTGTTTTTT. Translating it yields CASSLEGWDEKLFF.

The chain is built from TRBV7-8 and TRBJ2-7; D possibly uses TRBD1 or TRBD2 (5 bases each). The V and J ends lost 0 bases and 5 bases respectively, with 5 bases between them. This CDR3 region has 12 residues. Germline V gene data show CDR1 as SGHVS and CDR2 as FQNEAQ. The CDR3 loop reads CASSLAGDEQYF. The CDR3 region has the DNA TGTGCCAGCAGCTTAGCGGGGGACGAGCAGTACTTC. The whole variable domain, filled in from reference TRBV7-8 and TRBJ2-7, reads GAGVSQSPRYKVAKRGQDVALRCDPISGHVSLFWYQQALGQGPEFLTYFQNEAQLDKSGLPSDRFFAERPEGSVSTLKIQRTQQEDSAVYLCASSLAGDEQYFGPGTRLTVT.

The chain carries TRBV2 and TRBJ1-1; D unresolved. CDR3 length equals 16 residues. V shed 4 bases and J shed 3 bases, with 18 bases lying between them. Germline values: CDR1 SNHLY, CDR2 FYNNEI. The CDR3, as DNA: TGTGCCAGCAGTGCATCGCGACCTCTTTACGACACTGAAGCTTTCTTT. Translation: CASSASRPLYDTEAFF.

The rearrangement uses TRBV27 and TRBJ1-1; 11 positions agree with TRBD1. The CDR3 has 15 residues. After removal of 1 base from V and 7 bases from J, the junction contained 5 bases not matched to a gene. Germline V gene data show CDR1 as MNHEY and CDR2 as SMNVEV (reference sequence). The DNA for the CDR3 is TGTGCCAGCAGTTTATGGACAGGGGGCGAGATTGAAGCTTTCTTT. Protein product: CASSLWTGGEIEAFF.

The chain links TRBV27 to TRBJ2-1, with TRBD2 matching over 7 bases. V dropped 0 bases and J dropped 9; count of bases not matched to a gene: 2. This CDR3 is 13 amino acids long. Germline loops: CDR1 MNHEY, CDR2 SMNVEV (reference sequence). The CDR3 nucleotides read TGTGCCAGCAGTTTATCGGGGGGGGGTGAGCAGTTCTTC. Its protein product is CASSLSGGGEQFF.

The chain joins TRBV4-1 to TRBJ2-5, with 7 bases identical to TRBD2. Per germline, CDR1 MGHRA and CDR2 YSYEKL. This CDR3 has 17 amino acids. V shed 0 bases, J shed 5 bases, and the junction held 12 bases outside the gene matches. The CDR3 reads CASSQDRPGLVPETQYF. In nucleotides, the CDR3 is TGCGCCAGCAGCCAAGATCGTCCAGGACTAGTCCCGGAGACCCAGTACTTC.

Worth noting for this clone: One end of the junction is discordant with germline, which a read error may explain. The same CDR3 arises from other DNA sequences in this sample as well. CDR3 amino acids: CASSVAEVYEQYF. The CDR3 DNA sequence: TGTGCTAGCAGTGTAGCGGAGGTCTACGAGCAGTACTTC. This rearrangement joins TRBV2 to TRBJ2-7; weak D call: TRBD2 (6 bases). The CDR3 is made up of 13 amino acids. Germline V CDR1 and CDR2: SNHLY, FYNNEI.

This sequence joins TRBV11-2 and TRBJ2-5; TRBD2 might be the D (5 bases). In germline, CDR1 is SGHAT, CDR2 FQNNGV. V lost 1 base, J lost 5 bases, and 20 bases lay in between. The CDR3 totals 17 residues. CDR3: CASSLVRLADPRETQYF. CDR3 DNA sequence: TGTGCCAGCAGCTTAGTTAGGCTAGCCGACCCCAGGGAGACCCAGTACTTC.

The chain recombines TRBV10-3 with TRBJ2-7, with 10 nucleotides matching TRBD2. Germline-derived CDR1 and CDR2 are ENHRY and SYGVKD. Trimming at V came to 10 bases and at J to 5 bases, leaving 14 bases not matched to a gene. The length of the CDR3 is 15 residues. For the CDR3, the DNA is TGTGCCACCAGGGGGCTAGCGGGAGATACGAACGAGCAGTACTTC. Amino acid sequence: CATRGLAGDTNEQYF.

V is TRBV5-1 and J is TRBJ2-1; possibly TRBD1 for D (5 bases). Germline V gene data show CDR1 as SGHRS and CDR2 as YFSETQ. This CDR3 is 14 amino acids long. V lost 3 bases and J lost 8, with 15 bases in between. For the CDR3, the DNA is TGCGCCAGCAGCTGGGGCGGCTGGGCGGATGAGCAGTTCTTC. Protein: CASSWGGWADEQFF. Based on the CDR3 plus reference TRBV5-1 and TRBJ2-1, the full variable domain is KAGVTQTPRYLIKTRGQQVTLSCSPISGHRSVSWYQQTPGQGLQFLFEYFSETQRNKGNFPGRFSGRQFSNSRSEMNVSTLELGDSALYLCASSWGGWADEQFFGPGTRLTVL.

The chain carries TRBV15 and TRBJ1-1; no clear D. Between the trimmed V and J ends, which lost 11 bases and 1 base, there was a span of 11 bases. The CDR3 is 12 residues long. The germline CDR1 and CDR2 sequences are LNHNV and YYDKDF (reference sequence). This CDR3 is CAAARANTEAFF. The CDR3 DNA sequence: TGTGCCGCGGCACGAGCGAACACTGAAGCTTTCTTT.

This sequence joins TRBV7-6 and TRBJ2-2; D is unresolved. V shed 0 bases and J shed 6 bases, with 20 bases lying between them. The CDR3 contains 18 residues. Looked up from germline, CDR1 is SGHVS and CDR2 is FNYEAQ. CDR3 in DNA: TGTGCCAGCAGCTTAGCGGGATTGGCCGGTGGTGCCCCCGGGGAGCTGTTTTTT. Its protein is CASSLAGLAGGAPGELFF.

The gene calls are TRBV6-4 and TRBJ1-2, with D perhaps TRBD1 (6 bases). CDR1 and CDR2 from the germline V gene are MRHNA and SNTAGT. Trimming shortened V by 2 bases and J by 2 bases, and 15 bases separated the two germline ends. The CDR3 has 16 amino acids. The CDR3 protein is CASSDTTGLGNYGYTF. CDR3 in DNA: TGTGCCAGCAGTGACACCACAGGGCTTGGCAACTATGGCTACACCTTC.

The chain couples TRBV2 to TRBJ2-7, with D tentatively TRBD1 (6 bases). Trimming cost V 10 bases and J 2 bases, with 15 bases left between them. Germline CDR1 reads SNHLY; CDR2 reads FYNNEI. The CDR3 is 13 residues long. The CDR3 nucleotides are TGTGCCACGAATGACAGGCGCGCCTACGAGCAGTACTTC. Encoded protein: CATNDRRAYEQYF.

The chain couples TRBV7-9 to TRBJ1-4; TRBD1 matches 8 bases. Per germline, CDR1 SEHNR and CDR2 FQNEAQ (reference sequence). This CDR3 contains 16 residues. J gave up 5 bases and V 5 bases, and 10 bases lay outside the gene matches. For the CDR3, the DNA is TGTGCCAGCAGCCCGGCCGGGACAGGTGAAAATGAAAAACTGTTTTTT. Protein sequence: CASSPAGTGENEKLFF.

V gene TRBV5-4 combines with J gene TRBJ1-1, with unresolved D. CDR3 size: 16 residues. Deletions cut 5 bases from V and 3 bases from J, with 20 bases between. In germline, CDR1 is SGHNT, CDR2 YYREEE (reference sequence). CDR3 sequence reads: CASRVRREVKDTEAFF. The CDR3 DNA follows: TGTGCCAGCAGGGTTAGGAGGGAGGTAAAGGACACTGAAGCTTTCTTT.

On this clone: Other DNA sequences in this specimen translate into the identical CDR3. The V gene is TRBV5-4, the J gene TRBJ1-2, with a weak D call TRBD1 (5 bases). The CDR3 spans 14 residues. Looked up from germline, CDR1 is SGHNT and CDR2 is YYREEE (reference sequence). V was cut by 0 bases and J by 8 bases, with 14 bases left in between. CDR3 sequence: CASSLAVGADGYTF. CDR3 DNA: TGTGCCAGCAGCTTGGCCGTAGGGGCGGACGGCTACACCTTC.

The chain has TRBV13 and TRBJ2-3, with 8 bases aligning to TRBD1. V was clipped by 5 bases and J by 4 bases; unmatched bases: 5. CDR3 length equals 14 residues. Germline V gene sequence: CDR1 PRHDT, CDR2 FYEKMQ (reference sequence). Written as DNA, the CDR3 is TGTGCCAGCAGCCCCCGGACAGGGCCAGATACGCAGTATTTT. Translating it yields CASSPRTGPDTQYF. The full variable domain, rest sourced from reference TRBV13 and TRBJ2-3, is AAGVIQSPRHLIKEKRETATLKCYPIPRHDTVYWYQQGPGQDPQFLISFYEKMQSDKGSIPDRFSAQQFSDYHSELNMSSLELGDSALYFCASSPRTGPDTQYFGPGTRLTVL.

As to this clone: The identical CDR3 is also encoded by other nucleotide sequences in the sample. V usage is TRBV27 and J usage is TRBJ1-6, with D tentatively TRBD1 (5 bases). Germline CDR1 reads MNHEY; CDR2 reads SMNVEV (reference sequence). Trimming took 3 bases from V and 12 from J, leaving 18 bases between them. There are 15 residues in the CDR3. CDR3 residues: CASSLVRTTGGPLHF. CDR3 nucleotide sequence: TGTGCCAGCAGTTTGGTACGAACGACCGGGGGACCCCTCCACTTT.

The gene calls are TRBV2 and TRBJ2-7; D is unresolved. The ends were cut back, 7 bases at V and 4 bases at J, with 17 bases in the middle. Germline V gene sequence: CDR1 SNHLY, CDR2 FYNNEI. The CDR3 consists of 14 residues. The CDR3 DNA follows: TGTGCCAGCACCCGCGAGACTGGTACTTACGAGCAGTACTTC. It specifies CASTRETGTYEQYF.

The J gene is TRBJ2-1, the V gene TRBV6-6; TRBD1 agrees at 8 bases. V was clipped by 2 bases and J by 4 bases; unmatched bases: 4. The CDR3 consists of 15 residues. Germline V gene data show CDR1 as MNHNY and CDR2 as SVGAGI (reference sequence). This CDR3 reads CASSYGTGGYNEQFF. In DNA form, the CDR3 reads TGTGCCAGCAGTTACGGGACAGGAGGATACAATGAGCAGTTCTTC.

The rearrangement links TRBV27 to TRBJ1-2; no firm D call. Trimming took off 0 bases at V and 7 bases at J, with 15 bases between the two ends. Germline V gives CDR1 MNHEY, CDR2 SMNVEV (reference sequence). The CDR3 is 15 amino acids. CDR3: CASSLSQTGASGYTF. The CDR3 nucleotides read TGTGCCAGCAGTTTATCCCAGACTGGAGCGAGTGGCTACACCTTC.

This clone appeared a few times. The CDR3 DNA follows: TGCGCCAGCAGCTCCAGGGGGGATTCCTACAATGAGCAGTTCTTC. As protein: CASSSRGDSYNEQFF. The chain joins TRBV4-1 to TRBJ2-1; weak D call: TRBD1 (7 bases). CDR1 MGHRA and CDR2 YSYEKL come from the germline V gene. The CDR3 runs 15 residues. V was trimmed by 5 bases and J by 1 base, leaving 12 bases between them.

The chain joins TRBV7-9 to TRBJ1-5; D remains unclear. Germline CDR1 and CDR2: SEHNR and FQNEAQ (reference sequence). This CDR3 contains 13 residues. V was shortened by 5 bases and J by 1 base, with 6 bases between the two germline ends. CDR3 protein: CASSVDSNQPQHF. CDR3 nucleotides: TGTGCCAGCAGCGTAGACAGCAATCAGCCCCAGCATTTT.

J is TRBJ2-5 and V is TRBV27; 7 bases fit TRBD1. The J call may not be correct, given that the DNA end is closer to TRBJ2-7. The germline V gene has CDR1 MNHEY and CDR2 SMNVEV (reference sequence). The CDR3 length is 14 residues. This CDR3 is CASSFSGQVAEQYF. DNA for the CDR3: TGTGCCAGCAGTTTTAGTGGACAGGTGGCCGAGCAGTACTTC.

The sample holds one count of this clone. The CDR3 reads CASRQGAISNQPQHF. DNA for the CDR3: TGCGCCAGCAGACAGGGGGCCATTTCCAATCAGCCCCAGCATTTT. The chain links TRBV4-1 to TRBJ1-5; 9 bases fit TRBD1. V shed 6 bases, J shed 3 bases, and the junction held 6 bases outside the gene matches. CDR3 length: 15 residues. Germline CDR1 MGHRA, CDR2 YSYEKL.

The V call is TRBV5-6, the J call TRBJ1-4, with D possibly matching TRBD1 (5 bases). The V gene lost 3 bases and the J gene lost 6 bases, with 18 bases spanning the gap. The CDR3 is 16 residues long. Germline CDR1 reads SGHDT; CDR2 reads YYEEEE. The CDR3 region has the DNA TGTGCCAGCAGCTCAGACCCTGGTTGGGGGGATGAAAAACTGTTTTTT. Translated, it gives CASSSDPGWGDEKLFF.